The clone carrying this TCR beta chain was detected ten times or more. Its antigen is unknown. From RNA transcripts, TCR beta CDR3 regions were amplified. TCR CDR3 underwent first-round RT-PCR with the HTBI primer set. TCRdb independently ran MiXCR on the multiplex PCR reads; one entry per CDR3 protein. The profile shows 490,000 or so distinct CDR3 sequences, just under 20% of them singletons. Uncontrolled infection, other autoimmune disease, pregnancy or lactation disqualified patients from enrolment. The data are from a study of T cells in Graves' hyperthyroidism and ophthalmopathy. Study-wide results and caveats: In validation, the model predicted ophthalmopathy. These predictions came a median approximately six months before onset.

V shed 9 bases, J shed 8 bases, and the junction held 14 bases outside the gene matches. CDR3 length equals 15 residues. CDR1 is MNHNS, CDR2 SASEGT, per germline. Source material: blood. The chain uses TRBV6-1 and TRBJ2-5; 11 nucleotides agree with TRBD2. The TCR sequence derives from a man aged 40-49 years with Graves' ophthalmopathy. CDR3 residues: CASHREPGLAVTQYF. The CDR3 DNA follows: TGTGCCAGTCATAGGGAGCCGGGACTAGCGGTAACCCAGTACTTC.